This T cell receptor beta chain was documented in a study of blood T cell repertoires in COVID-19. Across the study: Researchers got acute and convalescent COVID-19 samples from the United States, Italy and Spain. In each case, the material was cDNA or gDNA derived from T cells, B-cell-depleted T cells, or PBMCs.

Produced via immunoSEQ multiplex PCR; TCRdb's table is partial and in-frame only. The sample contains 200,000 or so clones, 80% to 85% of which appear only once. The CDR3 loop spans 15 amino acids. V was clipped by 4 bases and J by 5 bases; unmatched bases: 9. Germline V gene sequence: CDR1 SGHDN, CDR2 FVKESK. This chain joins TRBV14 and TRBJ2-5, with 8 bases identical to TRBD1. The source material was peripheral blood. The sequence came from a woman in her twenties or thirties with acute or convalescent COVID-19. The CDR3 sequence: CASSPRTGFRETQYF. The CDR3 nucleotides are TGTGCCAGCAGCCCTAGGACAGGGTTTCGGGAGACCCAGTACTTC.